This note documents a single T cell receptor (beta chain) sequence. The antigen is unknown. A much bigger clone sits one base away, suggesting this may be a read error. This specimen belongs to a study of neurological immune-mediated disorders. Broader study findings: No expanded-clone CDR3 amino acid sequence recurred across subjects, suggesting private TCR-beta repertoires. In HTLV-1-associated myelopathy, TCR clonal expansion was greatest, and in multiple sclerosis it was least, below healthy controls.

By 5'RACE with 10-nucleotide random UMIs, the cDNA was made. One entry per CDR3 protein, called by TCRdb with MiXCR from the 5' RACE reads. The sample holds roughly 19,000 distinct CDR3 sequences, roughly 14% seen once. Germline CDR1 reads MNHNS; CDR2 reads SASEGT. CDR3 size: 15 residues. The unsorted libraries were generated from a total of 2 million PBMCs, which had been stored in RNAlater at -80 C. The source material was PBMCs. This TCR was recovered from a female donor with HTLV-1-associated myelopathy (HAM/TSP). The chain employs TRBV6-1 and TRBJ2-2; D is perhaps TRBD1 (5 bases). The CDR3 is CVSSGAGLRAGELFF. CDR3 DNA sequence: TGTGTCAGCAGTGGCGCAGGGTTGAGAGCCGGGGAGCTGTTTTTT.